The rows below give T cell receptor beta chains drawn from one sample of a study of blood T cell repertoires in COVID-19. Profiling relied on immunoSEQ multiplex PCR, and the TCRdb table lists in-frame clones only, not all of them. The profile shows around 84,000 clones, about four fifths of them singletons. Sequenced material: peripheral blood. These receptors were obtained from a man older than 75 with active or convalescent COVID-19. Each CDR3 is given with its conserved first and last residue. The D gene is left open where the match is weak. The listing skips clone size in some rows; elsewhere it reads once, few, many or a size class.

v_gene	abundance	d_gene	j_gene	CDR3nt	CDR3aa
TRBV5-4	few	-	TRBJ1-1	TGTGCCAGCAGCTCGGAGGTACAGAACACTGAAGCTTTCTTT	CASSSEVQNTEAFF
TRBV28	-	-	TRBJ1-3	TGTGCCAGCAGTTCTGACTTAGGGGGATCTGGAAACACCATATATTTT	CASSSDLGGSGNTIYF
TRBV3-1/TRBV3-2	-	TRBD2	TRBJ2-7	TGTGCCAGCAGCCGGACTAGCGGGAGTTTCGCCTACGAGCAGTACTTC	CASSRTSGSFAYEQYF
TRBV28	-	TRBD1	TRBJ1-2	TGTGCCAGCAGGACCGCAGGGACAGACGGCCATGGCTACACCTTC	CASRTAGTDGHGYTF
TRBV6-5	-	TRBD2	TRBJ2-3	TGTGCCAGCAAGTTAGCGGGGGATTCAGATACGCAGTATTTT	CASKLAGDSDTQYF
TRBV29-1	-	-	TRBJ1-1	TGCAGCGTTGATCCAGGGGATAAAACTGAAGCTTTCTTT	CSVDPGDKTEAFF
TRBV5-1	few	TRBD1	TRBJ1-1	TGCGCCAGCAGCTCAAAGGGGGCTAGTGACACTGAAGCTTTCTTT	CASSSKGASDTEAFF
TRBV25-1	-	-	TRBJ1-1	TGTGCCAGCAGCGAAGATTCAGGGAACACTGAAGCTTTCTTT	CASSEDSGNTEAFF
TRBV5-6	once	TRBD1	TRBJ1-4	TGTGCCAGCAGCTTTTGGACAGGGGCTAGGGAAAAACTGTTTTTT	CASSFWTGAREKLFF
TRBV7-8	few	-	TRBJ2-3	TGTGCCAGCAGCCCTAGAGAGATAGCGAGCACAGATACGCAGTATTTT	CASSPREIASTDTQYF
TRBV6-5	-	TRBD1	TRBJ2-7	TGTGCCAGCAGTCTAGGACAGGGGGTTCTCGAGCAGTACTTC	CASSLGQGVLEQYF
TRBV10-3	-	TRBD1	TRBJ2-3	TGTGCCATCAGTGGGCGGACAGGAGAGAACACAGATACGCAGTATTTT	CAISGRTGENTDTQYF
TRBV19	-	-	TRBJ1-1	TGTGCCAGTAGTATAGGGGGGACACTGAACACTGAAGCTTTCTTT	CASSIGGTLNTEAFF
TRBV5-1	-	-	TRBJ2-3	TGCGCCAGCAGCTTTACAGCGGGCACAGATACGCAGTATTTT	CASSFTAGTDTQYF
TRBV12-3/TRBV12-4	-	-	TRBJ1-5	TGTGCCAGCAACCTAGCACAGGGCCAGCCCCAGCATTTT	CASNLAQGQPQHF
TRBV7-9	-	TRBD2	TRBJ2-7	TGTGCCAGCAGCAAGGGGACTAGCGGGGAGAACGAGCAGTACTTC	CASSKGTSGENEQYF
TRBV5-1	few	-	TRBJ2-7	TGCGCCAGCAGCTTGGAGACTAACGGCGAGCAGTACTTC	CASSLETNGEQYF
TRBV5-6	-	-	TRBJ1-3	TGTGCCAGCAGCGGACGCGGGGGGGCGAGCTCTGGAAACACCATATATTTT	CASSGRGGASSGNTIYF
TRBV10-3	-	TRBD2	TRBJ2-1	TGTGCCATCAGCCAGTTCAATACAGCGGGAGGGCTTTCAGGAAATGAGCAGTTCTTC	CAISQFNTAGGLSGNEQFF
TRBV12-3/TRBV12-4	few	-	TRBJ2-6	TGTGCCAGCAGGGGGCCCGGGGCCAACGTCCTGACTTTC	CASRGPGANVLTF
TRBV3-1/TRBV3-2	-	-	TRBJ2-1	TGTGCCAGCAGCCAAGTAAGAGTGGTTGAGCAGTTCTTC	CASSQVRVVEQFF
TRBV5-1	-	TRBD2	TRBJ2-3	TGCGCCAGCAGCTTGGCCCCGCCTAGCGGGGACAACACAGATACGCAGTATTTT	CASSLAPPSGDNTDTQYF